This note documents a single T cell receptor (beta chain) sequence. Its target is unknown. The data were taken from a study of T cells expressing NK-cell markers. Study details: It was sorted CD3+CD56+NKG2C+, CD3+CD56+NKG2C- and CD3+CD56-NKG2C+ T cells that supplied the TCR beta repertoires. The study sequenced eight donors, seven HCMV-seropositive and one seronegative. Study results and caveats: NKG2C+ dominant clonotypes from 5 to 7 donors made up roughly 1.0-7.0% of CD8+ T cells. The HCMV specificity of the expanded NKG2C+ T cell clones stayed unresolved.

Germline assignment: CDR1 SGHAT and CDR2 FQNNGV. The CDR3 extends over 13 amino acids. One entry per CDR3 protein, without DNA, is what TCRdb gives after re-calling the 5' RACE reads. This sample's table reports 150,000 to 180,000 distinct CDR3 sequences. The chain recombines TRBV11-2 with TRBJ2-1; checking the TCRdb D call of TRBD1 is not possible without DNA. This receptor was identified in a woman between 45 and 60 years old in good health. The sequencing sample was made of blood T cells: a sorted CD56 or NKG2C T cell subset, CD4+ or CD8+ T cells, or bulk PBMC T cells (not recorded which). The chain's CDR3 is CASSLSAGNEQFF.